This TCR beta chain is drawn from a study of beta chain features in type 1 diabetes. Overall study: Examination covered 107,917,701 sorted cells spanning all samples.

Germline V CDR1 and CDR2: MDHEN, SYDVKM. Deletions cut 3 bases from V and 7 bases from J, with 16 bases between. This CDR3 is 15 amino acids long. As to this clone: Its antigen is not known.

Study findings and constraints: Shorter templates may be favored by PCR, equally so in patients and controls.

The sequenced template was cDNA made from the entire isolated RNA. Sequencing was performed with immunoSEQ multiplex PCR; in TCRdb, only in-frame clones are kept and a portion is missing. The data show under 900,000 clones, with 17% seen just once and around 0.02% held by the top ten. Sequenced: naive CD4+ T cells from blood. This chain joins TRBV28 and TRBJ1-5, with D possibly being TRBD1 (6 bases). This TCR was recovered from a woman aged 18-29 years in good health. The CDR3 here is CASSFPSGHGQPQHF. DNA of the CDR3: TGTGCCAGCAGTTTCCCCTCGGGACACGGGCAGCCCCAGCATTTT.